A single T cell receptor (beta chain) is shown here with its context. This CDR3 comprises 14 residues. V shed 6 bases and J 5 bases; nucleotides not matched to a gene: 9. Germline CDR1 is SNHLY and CDR2 is FYNNEI. The data stem from a study of ipilimumab plus nivolumab after autologous stem cell transplantation. Only in-frame clones appear in the TCRdb table, and some are missing; sequencing was by immunoSEQ multiplex PCR. The profile shows approximately 14,000 clones, about four fifths of them singletons. Dosing: nivolumab 3 mg/kg IV, weeks 1, 4, 7, 10, then every two weeks to week 26. This clonotype originated in a male donor with primary mediastinal lymphoma. The V and J genes are TRBV2 and TRBJ2-5, with 7 nucleotides matching TRBD1. Sample: PBMCs, taken in a trial of ipilimumab plus nivolumab as post-transplant consolidation. Here the CDR3 DNA reads TGTGCCAGCAGAGCGACAGGGTTGTGGGAGACCCAGTACTTC. Amino acid sequence: CASRATGLWETQYF.